This TCR beta chain was identified during a study of T cell repertoires in cytomegalovirus infection. A remark on this clonotype: The antigen remains undetermined.

MiXCR was run by TCRdb on the reads, yielding one entry per CDR3 protein. The sample contains 340,000 or so distinct CDR3 sequences, about 25% of which appear only once. This CDR3 contains 13 residues. J gave up 3 bases and V 8 bases, and 7 bases lay outside the gene matches. Germline V gene lookup returns CDR1 SGHTA and CDR2 FQGNSA. This receptor was taken from a human donor in good health (CMV status not recorded). Some clones in this sample may be carry-over from other donors' samples. The rearrangement links TRBV7-2 to TRBJ2-7; 7 bases are shared with TRBD2. The input for sequencing was cultured PBMCs, taken from culture after CMV antigen stimulation. Here the CDR3 reads CASAAGTDYEQYF. The CDR3 DNA follows: TGTGCCAGCGCAGCGGGAACGGACTACGAGCAGTACTTC. Full variable domain (missing parts from reference TRBV7-2 and TRBJ2-7): GAGVSQSPSNKVTEKGKDVELRCDPISGHTALYWYRQSLGQGLEFLIYFQGNSAPDKSGLPSDRFSAERTGGSVSTLTIQRTQQEDSAVYLCASAAGTDYEQYFGPGTRLTVT.